This TCR beta chain derives from a study of T cells in Graves' hyperthyroidism and ophthalmopathy. Study-wide background: Upon initial diagnosis and before any treatment, peripheral blood was collected.

The sample holds many counts of this clonotype. CDR1 is SQVTM and CDR2 is ANQGSEA in the germline V gene. The CDR3 totals 12 residues. Trimming pared 1 base from V and 6 bases from J, leaving 9 bases between. The investigators amplified TCR beta CDR3 regions from RNA transcripts. First-round RT-PCR of the TCR CDR3 relied on the HTBI primer set. TCRdb redid the calling of the multiplex PCR reads with MiXCR, one entry per CDR3 protein. The sample lists fewer than 110,000 distinct CDR3 sequences, about half occurring once. This TCR came from a man between 35 and 55 years old with Graves' hyperthyroidism. Material: blood. The chain couples TRBV29-1 to TRBJ1-2; possible D gene TRBD1, 5 bases. The CDR3 reads CSVEVRGDGYTF. In DNA form, the CDR3 reads TGCAGCGTTGAAGTACGAGGGGATGGCTACACCTTC. The whole variable domain, remainder taken from reference TRBV29-1 and TRBJ1-2, is SAVISQKPSRDICQRGTSLTIQCQVDSQVTMMFWYRQQPGQSLTLIATANQGSEATYESGFVIDKFPISRPNLTFSTLTVSNMSPEDSSIYLCSVEVRGDGYTFGSGTRLTVV.